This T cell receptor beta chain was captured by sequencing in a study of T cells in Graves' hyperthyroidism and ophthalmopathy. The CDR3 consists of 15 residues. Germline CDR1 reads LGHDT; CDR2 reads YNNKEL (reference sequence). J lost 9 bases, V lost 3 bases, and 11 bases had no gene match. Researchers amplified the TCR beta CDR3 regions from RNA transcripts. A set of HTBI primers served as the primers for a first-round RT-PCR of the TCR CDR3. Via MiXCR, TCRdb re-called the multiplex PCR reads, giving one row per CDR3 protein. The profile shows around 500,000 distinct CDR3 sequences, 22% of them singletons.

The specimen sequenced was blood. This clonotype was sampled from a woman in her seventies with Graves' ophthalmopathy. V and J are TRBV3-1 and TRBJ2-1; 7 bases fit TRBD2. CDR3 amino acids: CASSHSPPWGGEQFF. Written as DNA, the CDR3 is TGTGCCAGCAGCCATTCGCCCCCCTGGGGGGGTGAGCAGTTCTTC.